This TCR beta chain was documented in a study of blood T cell repertoires in COVID-19. Only in-frame clones appear in the TCRdb table, and some are missing; sequencing was by immunoSEQ multiplex PCR. The sample shows more than 150,000 clones, 87% of them seen only once. Trimming shortened V by 2 bases and J by 0 bases, and 5 bases separated the two germline ends. The CDR3 has 15 residues. Germline lookup yields CDR1 KGHSH and CDR2 LQKENI. The chain recombines TRBV18 with TRBJ2-6; D remains ambiguous. This receptor was obtained from a woman in her 30s who had recovered from COVID-19. Input material: PBMCs or T cells enriched from blood (not recorded which). CDR3 coding DNA: TGTGCCAGCTCACCAGAGCCCTCTGGGGCCAACGTCCTGACTTTC. The encoded protein is CASSPEPSGANVLTF.